The 16 T cell receptor beta chains listed next were all sequenced from one sample in a study of blood T cell repertoires in COVID-19. Data came from immunoSEQ multiplex PCR; TCRdb stores just in-frame clones and leaves some out. The sample has around 360,000 clones, 80% to 90% seen once. Sequencing input: PBMCs or T cells enriched from blood (not recorded which). The receptors originated from a man aged 40-50 years in a cohort exposed to, infected with or recovered from COVID-19 (not recorded which).

This clone was detected once. This chain uses TRBV18 with TRBJ2-7; 12 nucleotides line up with TRBD2. From germline, CDR1 is KGHSH and CDR2 LQKENI. The CDR3 contains 19 residues. V lost 3 bases and J lost 2; bases outside the gene matches: 14. The CDR3, as DNA: TGTGCCAGCTCACCCCTTCCTCAGACTAGCGGGAGAGGAACCTACGAGCAGTACTTC. Its protein product is CASSPLPQTSGRGTYEQYF.

The chain carries TRBV27 and TRBJ2-7; D call uncertain. Germline V gives CDR1 MNHEY, CDR2 SMNVEV (reference sequence). The CDR3 loop spans 15 amino acids. V lost 2 bases, J lost 2 bases, and 13 bases lay in between. The DNA of the CDR3 is TGTGCCAGCAGTTTAAAAGCTACCTTAGCCTACGAGCAGTACTTC. Amino acids: CASSLKATLAYEQYF.

This chain connects TRBV3-1 (or the pseudogene TRBV3-2) to TRBJ2-3; D is unclear. V lost 4 bases to trimming and J lost 4 bases, with 15 bases between them. Looked up from germline, CDR1 is LGHDT and CDR2 is YNNKEL (reference sequence). This CDR3 region has 15 residues. DNA of the CDR3: TGTGCCAGCAGCCTCAGAAGGAGCTTGGCAGATACGCAGTATTTT. Translating gives CASSLRRSLADTQYF.

J is TRBJ2-4 and V is TRBV27; no firm D call. V was cut by 6 bases and J by 0 bases, with 6 bases left in between. CDR1 is MNHEY and CDR2 is SMNVEV in the germline V gene (reference sequence). The CDR3 consists of 13 residues. The CDR3 coding sequence is TGTGCCAGCAGCCCGGGAGCCAAAAACATTCAGTACTTC. As protein: CASSPGAKNIQYF.

This clone was recorded once. The V gene is TRBV16, the J gene TRBJ2-7; 9 bases line up with TRBD1. Germline CDR1 reads KGHSY; CDR2 reads FQNENV. V gave up 0 bases and J gave up 3 bases; unmatched junction bases: 9. CDR3 length: 17 residues. The CDR3 spells CASSQSSWDREYYEQYF. The CDR3 nucleotides read TGTGCCAGCAGCCAATCGTCTTGGGACAGGGAATACTACGAGCAGTACTTC.

This clone appeared once. The chain recombines TRBV6-5 with TRBJ1-2; D is undetermined. V lost 7 bases and J lost 8, with 17 bases in between. The CDR3 loop spans 13 amino acids. The germline V gene has CDR1 MNHEY and CDR2 SVGAGI. The CDR3, as DNA: TGTGCCAGCAACAAAGCGGGAGGTAACGGCTACACCTTC. This codes for CASNKAGGNGYTF.

V and J are TRBV7-9 and TRBJ1-4, with D uncertain. V was cut by 1 base and J by 4 bases, with 10 bases left in between. This CDR3 comprises 15 residues. From germline, CDR1 is SEHNR and CDR2 FQNEAQ (reference sequence). The CDR3 DNA sequence: TGTGCCAGCAGCTTAGGCAGTGATCGTAATGAAAAACTGTTTTTT. It specifies CASSLGSDRNEKLFF.

The CDR3 region has the DNA TGTGCCAGCAGTACCAGGGGTAACACTGAAGCTTTCTTT. Its protein product is CASSTRGNTEAFF. This chain connects TRBV6-5 to TRBJ1-1, with D possibly TRBD1 on 6 matching bases. Trimming removed 5 bases from V and 2 bases from J, with 9 bases in between. CDR1 is MNHEY, CDR2 SVGAGI, per germline. This CDR3 has 13 residues.

This rearrangement joins TRBV5-1 to TRBJ2-1; 8 bases line up with TRBD2. Germline V gives CDR1 SGHRS, CDR2 YFSETQ. The CDR3 consists of 16 residues. V shed 4 bases and J 6 bases; nucleotides not matched to a gene: 12. The CDR3 sequence is CASSTGHGGASNEQFF. The CDR3, as DNA: TGCGCCAGCAGCACCGGACACGGGGGGGCCTCCAATGAGCAGTTCTTC. The whole variable domain, filled in from reference TRBV5-1 and TRBJ2-1, reads KAGVTQTPRYLIKTRGQQVTLSCSPISGHRSVSWYQQTPGQGLQFLFEYFSETQRNKGNFPGRFSGRQFSNSRSEMNVSTLELGDSALYLCASSTGHGGASNEQFFGPGTRLTVL.

The chain recombines TRBV6-2 or TRBV6-3 with TRBJ2-1; 8 positions match TRBD1. The CDR3 spans 15 residues. Per the germline V gene, CDR1 is MNHEY and CDR2 is SVGEGT. V was clipped by 2 bases and J by 4 bases; unmatched bases: 4. CDR3: CASSYNRGDYNEQFF. The CDR3 DNA reads TGTGCCAGCAGTTACAACAGGGGGGATTACAATGAGCAGTTCTTC.

The gene calls are TRBV5-4 and TRBJ2-1, with D perhaps TRBD2 (5 bases). CDR3 length: 15 residues. The germline V gene has CDR1 SGHNT and CDR2 YYREEE (reference sequence). With 0 bases removed from V and 4 bases from J, the gap between germline ends came to 11 bases. The CDR3 DNA follows: TGTGCCAGCAGCTTGGGCGGGCGGAGGTACAATGAGCAGTTCTTC. This translates into CASSLGGRRYNEQFF.

V gene TRBV29-1 combines with J gene TRBJ2-5; 7 bases agree with TRBD2. Germline CDR1 SQVTM, CDR2 ANQGSEA. Trimming at V came to 0 bases and at J to 1 base, leaving 14 bases not matched to a gene. The CDR3 is 18 residues long. The CDR3 coding sequence is TGCAGCGTTGAAGATTCGATTCGGCCGGGGGGATCCCAAGAGACCCAGTACTTC. It encodes CSVEDSIRPGGSQETQYF.

This clone has only a few counts. V usage is TRBV5-1 and J usage is TRBJ2-7, with 7 bases fitting TRBD2. J gave up 2 bases and V 0 bases, and 5 bases lay outside the gene matches. CDR1 and CDR2 from the germline V gene are SGHRS and YFSETQ. The CDR3 is 15 amino acids. This chain's CDR3 is CASSLAGGGPYEQYF. CDR3 nucleotides: TGCGCCAGCAGCTTGGCCGGGGGAGGGCCCTACGAGCAGTACTTC.

This chain uses TRBV28 with TRBJ2-7, with D unclear. The germline gives CDR1 MDHEN, CDR2 SYDVKM. Deletions cut 6 bases from V and 6 bases from J, with 18 bases between. This CDR3 spans 14 amino acids. Here the CDR3 DNA reads TGTGCCAGCAGGAAGACCGAAAGCGTCTTCGAGCAGTACTTC. Translated, it gives CASRKTESVFEQYF.

CDR3 coding DNA: TGTGCCAGCAGGGGACAGGGCCGCAATCAGCCCCAGCATTTT. As protein: CASRGQGRNQPQHF. The chain recombines TRBV6-5 with TRBJ1-5; 9 bases agree with TRBD1. Per germline, CDR1 MNHEY and CDR2 SVGAGI. Germline trimming cut 6 bases from V and 2 bases from J; bases unmatched to any gene: 2. This CDR3 spans 14 amino acids.

This chain joins TRBV9 and TRBJ2-7, with a tentative D call TRBD2 (6 bases). V dropped 4 bases and J dropped 9 bases, with 20 bases sitting between them. Germline V gene sequence: CDR1 SGDLS, CDR2 YYNGEE. The CDR3 consists of 14 residues. CDR3 nucleotide sequence: TGTGCCAGCAGCCCAGCCTCGAGGGGAGCGGGGCAGTACTTC. Its translation is CASSPASRGAGQYF.